These T cell receptor beta chains were read from a single sample in a study of T cell changes during pregnancy in multiple sclerosis. Sequenced by immunoSEQ multiplex PCR; TCRdb stores in-frame clones only, minus some. The sample holds over 25,000 clones; roughly nine tenths are singletons and the top ten take around 8.3%. This material consisted of CD8+ T cells from peripheral blood mononuclear cells, taken before pregnancy. Every receptor here comes from a female donor with multiple sclerosis, enrolled in a pregnancy study. The CDR3 runs from the conserved cysteine through the conserved F or W. Fields, in order: D gene, V gene, clone size, J gene, CDR3 protein, CDR3 DNA. D genes are given only for firm matches. Part of the rows lack a size; the others show once, few, many or a class for expanded clones.

d_call: NA
v_call: TRBV28
clone_size: NA
j_call: TRBJ1-2
cdr3_aa: CASSPQTGPLSYTF
cdr3_nt: TGTGCCAGCAGCCCCCAGACAGGACCCCTGAGCTACACCTTC

d_call: NA
v_call: TRBV10-2
clone_size: NA
j_call: TRBJ2-3
cdr3_aa: CATLEDRLYTDTQYF
cdr3_nt: TGCGCCACCCTAGAGGACAGACTATACACAGATACGCAGTATTTT

d_call: TRBD2
v_call: TRBV6-5
clone_size: NA
j_call: TRBJ2-1
cdr3_aa: CATTLAGGLDNEQFF
cdr3_nt: TGTGCCACCACCTTAGCGGGGGGTTTGGACAATGAGCAGTTCTTC

d_call: TRBD1
v_call: TRBV6-5
clone_size: NA
j_call: TRBJ1-5
cdr3_aa: CASSGQGGHQPQHF
cdr3_nt: TGTGCCAGCAGTGGACAGGGCGGGCATCAGCCCCAGCATTTT

d_call: NA
v_call: TRBV9
clone_size: NA
j_call: TRBJ2-1
cdr3_aa: CASSVGGSNEQFF
cdr3_nt: TGTGCCAGCAGCGTAGGCGGTAGTAATGAGCAGTTCTTC

d_call: NA
v_call: TRBV29-1
clone_size: NA
j_call: TRBJ2-5
cdr3_aa: CSVEKRFASITWETQYF
cdr3_nt: TGCAGCGTTGAAAAGAGGTTCGCGAGCATTACCTGGGAGACCCAGTACTTC

d_call: NA
v_call: TRBV15
clone_size: NA
j_call: TRBJ1-4
cdr3_aa: CATSRDHAGSNEKLFF
cdr3_nt: TGTGCCACCAGCAGAGATCATGCAGGTTCTAACGAAAAACTGTTTTTT

d_call: NA
v_call: TRBV28
clone_size: NA
j_call: TRBJ2-1
cdr3_aa: CAIEAASAYNEQFF
cdr3_nt: TGTGCCATAGAGGCCGCATCAGCCTACAATGAGCAGTTCTTC

d_call: NA
v_call: TRBV6-6
clone_size: NA
j_call: TRBJ2-7
cdr3_aa: CASSYTTAYEQYF
cdr3_nt: TGTGCCAGCAGTTACACGACAGCGTACGAGCAGTACTTC

d_call: TRBD1
v_call: TRBV10-2
clone_size: NA
j_call: TRBJ2-7
cdr3_aa: CASSEPYWTGNGNEQYF
cdr3_nt: TGCGCCAGCAGTGAGCCCTATTGGACAGGGAACGGGAACGAGCAGTACTTC

d_call: NA
v_call: TRBV2
clone_size: NA
j_call: TRBJ1-3
cdr3_aa: CASSEIAPDRGTIYF
cdr3_nt: TGTGCCAGCAGTGAGATAGCGCCCGATCGAGGCACCATATATTTT

d_call: NA
v_call: TRBV7-6
clone_size: once
j_call: TRBJ2-7
cdr3_aa: CASSLGGRGHEQYF
cdr3_nt: TGTGCCAGCAGCTTAGGCGGCAGGGGCCACGAGCAGTACTTC

d_call: NA
v_call: TRBV2
clone_size: NA
j_call: TRBJ1-4
cdr3_aa: CASSDGRGATNEKLFF
cdr3_nt: TGTGCCAGCAGTGATGGGCGGGGGGCAACTAATGAAAAACTGTTTTTT

d_call: TRBD1
v_call: TRBV5-6
clone_size: NA
j_call: TRBJ1-6
cdr3_aa: CASSLIGQGDSPLHF
cdr3_nt: TGTGCCAGCAGCTTGATCGGACAGGGTGATTCACCCCTCCACTTT

d_call: TRBD1
v_call: TRBV28
clone_size: NA
j_call: TRBJ1-2
cdr3_aa: CASSFAGGDYGYTF
cdr3_nt: TGTGCCAGCAGTTTTGCAGGGGGAGACTATGGCTACACCTTC